These 5 T cell receptor beta chains came from one sample sequenced in a study of shared clonotypes between healthy human individuals. Data came from immunoSEQ multiplex PCR; TCRdb stores just in-frame clones and leaves some out. Seen here are fewer than 800,000 clones, 92% observed once, and the top ten hold 20% to 25%. The naive CD8 subset, CD45RO-negative cells positively selected for CCR7, excluded terminally differentiated effector memory CD45RA+ cells. Sequences were obtained from naive CD8+ T cells sorted from blood. The receptors stem from a man under 40 in good health.

The sample holds one count of this clone. The gene calls are TRBV7-3 and TRBJ2-7; TRBD2 matches at 9 bases. Germline assignment: CDR1 SGHTA and CDR2 FQGTGA. Trimming cost V 2 bases and J 3 bases; bases outside gene matches: 2. This CDR3 has 14 residues. The DNA of the CDR3 is TGTGCCAGCAGCTTACTAGCGGGACACTACGAGCAGTACTTC. Protein: CASSLLAGHYEQYF.

J is TRBJ1-1 and V is TRBV7-2; D uncertain. Germline loops: CDR1 SGHTA, CDR2 FQGNSA. The CDR3 length is 13 residues. The germline V and J ends were trimmed by 2 bases and 0 bases, with 4 bases remaining between them. The CDR3 bases are TGTGCCAGCAGCTTATCCCTGAACACTGAAGCTTTCTTT. As protein: CASSLSLNTEAFF.

The chain couples TRBV19 to TRBJ2-3; D unresolved. V gave up 6 bases and J gave up 1 base, with 11 bases separating them. The length of the CDR3 is 14 residues. CDR1 and CDR2 (germline): LNHDA, SQIVND (reference sequence). CDR3 region: CASRPAEGTDTQYF. The CDR3 nucleotides are TGTGCCAGTAGGCCGGCTGAAGGCACAGATACGCAGTATTTT.

The chain has TRBV27 and TRBJ2-3, with TRBD2 matching over 9 bases. This CDR3 has 16 residues. The trim removed 3 bases at V and 2 bases at J, leaving 6 bases unmatched. Germline lookup yields CDR1 MNHEY and CDR2 SMNVEV (reference sequence). CDR3 in amino acids: CASSLGAGGITDTQYF. Here the CDR3 DNA reads TGTGCCAGCAGTTTGGGAGCGGGAGGCATCACAGATACGCAGTATTTT.

The V call is TRBV14, the J call TRBJ2-7; 10 bases are shared with TRBD2. Germline-derived CDR1 and CDR2 are SGHDN and FVKESK. The CDR3 totals 18 residues. After removal of 2 bases from V and 4 bases from J, the junction contained 14 bases not matched to a gene. The CDR3 is CASSQFLAGVGDLYEQYF. As DNA, the CDR3 is TGTGCCAGCAGCCAATTTCTAGCGGGAGTGGGGGACCTGTACGAGCAGTACTTC.